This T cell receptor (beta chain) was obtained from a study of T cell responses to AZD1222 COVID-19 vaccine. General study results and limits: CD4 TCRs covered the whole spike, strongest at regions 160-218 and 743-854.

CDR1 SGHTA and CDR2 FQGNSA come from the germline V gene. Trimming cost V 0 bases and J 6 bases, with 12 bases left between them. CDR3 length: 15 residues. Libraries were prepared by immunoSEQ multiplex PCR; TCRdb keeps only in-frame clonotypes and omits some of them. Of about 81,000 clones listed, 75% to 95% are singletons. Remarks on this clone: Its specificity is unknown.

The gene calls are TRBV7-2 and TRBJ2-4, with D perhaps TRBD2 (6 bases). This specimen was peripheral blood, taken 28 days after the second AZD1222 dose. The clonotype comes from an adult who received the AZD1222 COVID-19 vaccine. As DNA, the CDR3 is TGTGCCAGCAGCTTAGCGCTTAGCGGATTAAACATTCAGTACTTC. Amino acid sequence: CASSLALSGLNIQYF.